Listed below are T cell receptor beta chains from one sample, sequenced in a study of T-cell memory formation after mild COVID-19. TCRdb independently ran MiXCR on the 5' RACE reads; one entry per CDR3 protein. The sample shows some 50,000 distinct CDR3 sequences, roughly a quarter of them seen only once. The sequenced sample consisted of PBMCs or a T cell subset sorted from them (not recorded which). The source is a young man who had mild COVID-19 (a few samples of this study predate the infection). Cell type and time point are not known. Each CDR3 is given with its conserved first and last residue. A D gene is named only where the DNA matches it firmly. Size is stated for part of the rows, as once, few or many counts, or as a class when the clone is expanded.

j_call: TRBJ2-1
v_call: TRBV4-3
d_call: NA
clone_size: NA
cdr3_aa: CASSPGAGYNEQFF
cdr3_nt: TGCGCCAGCAGCCCCGGGGCGGGGTACAATGAGCAGTTCTTC

j_call: TRBJ2-3
v_call: TRBV7-6
d_call: TRBD1
clone_size: NA
cdr3_aa: CASSLLLGRTGIADTQYF
cdr3_nt: TGTGCCAGCAGCTTACTATTGGGAAGGACAGGGATTGCAGATACGCAGTATTTT

j_call: TRBJ2-1
v_call: TRBV5-1
d_call: NA
clone_size: NA
cdr3_aa: CASSLVKSSYNEQFF
cdr3_nt: TGCGCCAGCAGCTTAGTGAAGAGCTCCTACAATGAGCAGTTCTTC

j_call: TRBJ2-3
v_call: TRBV4-2
d_call: TRBD2
clone_size: NA
cdr3_aa: CASEAGGSDTQYF
cdr3_nt: TGTGCCAGTGAGGCGGGGGGATCAGATACGCAGTATTTT

j_call: TRBJ2-3
v_call: TRBV25-1
d_call: NA
clone_size: NA
cdr3_aa: CASSERRRSTDTQYF
cdr3_nt: TGTGCCAGCAGTGAACGTCGGAGAAGCACAGATACGCAGTATTTT

j_call: TRBJ2-7
v_call: TRBV20-1
d_call: TRBD1
clone_size: few
cdr3_aa: CSAGGLDRSDEQYF
cdr3_nt: TGCAGTGCAGGGGGCCTGGACAGGAGCGACGAGCAGTACTTC

j_call: TRBJ2-5
v_call: TRBV7-2
d_call: NA
clone_size: few
cdr3_aa: CASTLNIARRGEGTQYF
cdr3_nt: TGTGCCAGCACCCTTAATATTGCACGGCGGGGAGAAGGGACCCAGTACTTC

j_call: TRBJ2-6
v_call: TRBV14
d_call: NA
clone_size: NA
cdr3_aa: CASSPARGASGANVLTF
cdr3_nt: TGTGCCAGCAGCCCCGCCCGGGGGGCCTCTGGGGCCAACGTCCTGACTTTC

j_call: TRBJ1-1
v_call: TRBV5-6
d_call: TRBD1
clone_size: NA
cdr3_aa: CASSGTGALNTEAFF
cdr3_nt: TGTGCCAGCAGCGGGACAGGGGCCTTGAACACTGAAGCTTTCTTT

j_call: TRBJ2-1
v_call: TRBV7-8
d_call: NA
clone_size: NA
cdr3_aa: CASSPVLAYNEQFF
cdr3_nt: TGTGCCAGCAGCCCCGTGCTAGCCTACAATGAGCAGTTCTTC

j_call: TRBJ1-5
v_call: TRBV28
d_call: NA
clone_size: many
cdr3_aa: CASSLIRDQPQHF
cdr3_nt: TGTGCCAGCAGTTTGATTAGGGATCAGCCCCAGCATTTT

j_call: TRBJ1-2
v_call: TRBV4-1
d_call: TRBD1
clone_size: NA
cdr3_aa: CASSQGVSGQATYYYGYTF
cdr3_nt: TGCGCCAGCAGCCAAGGGGTTTCGGGACAGGCAACTTACTACTATGGCTACACCTTC

j_call: TRBJ2-1
v_call: TRBV7-6
d_call: NA
clone_size: NA
cdr3_aa: CASSLAGSSYNEQFF
cdr3_nt: TGTGCCAGCAGCTTAGCTGGGAGCTCCTACAATGAGCAGTTCTTC

j_call: TRBJ2-4
v_call: TRBV4-3
d_call: TRBD2
clone_size: many
cdr3_aa: CASSQDEASGGLAKNIQYF
cdr3_nt: TGCGCCAGCAGCCAAGACGAGGCTAGCGGGGGGCTAGCCAAAAACATTCAGTACTTC

j_call: TRBJ2-3
v_call: TRBV12-3/TRBV12-4
d_call: NA
clone_size: NA
cdr3_aa: CASSFGRGRSADTQYF
cdr3_nt: TGTGCCAGCAGTTTCGGCAGGGGGAGGTCGGCAGATACGCAGTATTTT

j_call: TRBJ2-1
v_call: TRBV20-1
d_call: TRBD2
clone_size: few
cdr3_aa: CSAQSVAGGLDEQFF
cdr3_nt: TGCAGTGCCCAGAGCGTAGCGGGGGGGCTCGATGAGCAGTTCTTC

j_call: TRBJ2-7
v_call: TRBV20-1
d_call: TRBD2
clone_size: NA
cdr3_aa: CSAASGGYEQYF
cdr3_nt: TGCAGTGCAGCGAGCGGGGGCTACGAGCAGTACTTC

j_call: TRBJ2-3
v_call: TRBV20-1
d_call: NA
clone_size: NA
cdr3_aa: CSARAAGTDTQYF
cdr3_nt: TGCAGTGCTAGAGCTGCAGGTACAGATACGCAGTATTTT

j_call: TRBJ2-7
v_call: TRBV20-1
d_call: NA
clone_size: few
cdr3_aa: CSAGDRTSYEQYF
cdr3_nt: TGCAGTGCTGGTGACAGGACCTCCTACGAGCAGTACTTC

j_call: TRBJ1-2
v_call: TRBV7-9
d_call: NA
clone_size: NA
cdr3_aa: CASSPAPTGGYTF
cdr3_nt: TGTGCCAGCAGCCCAGCCCCGACAGGCGGCTACACCTTC

j_call: TRBJ2-3
v_call: TRBV7-2
d_call: TRBD2
clone_size: few
cdr3_aa: CASSLDNGGARAQYF
cdr3_nt: TGTGCCAGCAGCTTAGATAACGGGGGGGCCAGGGCGCAGTATTTT

j_call: TRBJ2-1
v_call: TRBV7-2
d_call: TRBD2
clone_size: many
cdr3_aa: CASSPGLAGANEQFF
cdr3_nt: TGTGCCAGCAGCCCGGGACTAGCGGGGGCCAATGAGCAGTTCTTC

j_call: TRBJ2-5
v_call: TRBV9
d_call: NA
clone_size: NA
cdr3_aa: CASSVGVGGKTQYF
cdr3_nt: TGTGCCAGCAGCGTAGGAGTAGGAGGAAAGACCCAGTACTTC

j_call: TRBJ1-1
v_call: TRBV6-5
d_call: NA
clone_size: NA
cdr3_aa: CASSYPGENTEAFF
cdr3_nt: TGTGCCAGCAGTTACCCAGGTGAGAACACTGAAGCTTTCTTT

j_call: TRBJ2-1
v_call: TRBV11-3
d_call: TRBD1
clone_size: NA
cdr3_aa: CASSPRSTGRGEQFF
cdr3_nt: TGTGCCAGCAGCCCACGATCGACAGGGCGAGGGGAGCAGTTCTTC

j_call: TRBJ2-5
v_call: TRBV7-2
d_call: NA
clone_size: NA
cdr3_aa: CASSLERVGSTTETQYF
cdr3_nt: TGTGCCAGCAGCCTAGAAAGGGTGGGGTCGACGACAGAGACCCAGTACTTC

j_call: TRBJ2-3
v_call: TRBV28
d_call: TRBD1
clone_size: NA
cdr3_aa: CASSSDRTQYF
cdr3_nt: TGTGCCAGCAGCTCGGACAGGACGCAGTATTTT

j_call: TRBJ2-5
v_call: TRBV4-3
d_call: NA
clone_size: few
cdr3_aa: CASSQGFGGAMLQTQYF
cdr3_nt: TGCGCCAGCAGCCAAGGGTTTGGGGGGGCGATGCTCCAGACCCAGTACTTC

j_call: TRBJ1-2
v_call: TRBV5-1
d_call: NA
clone_size: NA
cdr3_aa: CASSDGQTNYGYTF
cdr3_nt: TGCGCCAGCAGCGATGGACAGACGAACTATGGCTACACCTTC

j_call: TRBJ2-2
v_call: TRBV4-1
d_call: NA
clone_size: once
cdr3_aa: CASSQVGTTGELFF
cdr3_nt: TGCGCCAGCAGCCAAGTCGGGACCACCGGGGAGCTGTTTTTT

j_call: TRBJ2-5
v_call: TRBV7-9
d_call: NA
clone_size: NA
cdr3_aa: CASSSPSGPTFTQYF
cdr3_nt: TGTGCCAGCAGCTCCCCCTCGGGGCCGACGTTTACCCAGTACTTC

j_call: TRBJ1-1
v_call: TRBV6-1
d_call: TRBD1
clone_size: once
cdr3_aa: CASSRQGNEAFF
cdr3_nt: TGTGCCAGCAGTCGACAGGGGAATGAAGCTTTCTTT

j_call: TRBJ2-2
v_call: TRBV29-1
d_call: NA
clone_size: NA
cdr3_aa: CSVEDFHRTNTGELFF
cdr3_nt: TGCAGCGTTGAAGATTTTCACAGGACCAACACCGGGGAGCTGTTTTTT

j_call: TRBJ1-2
v_call: TRBV9
d_call: NA
clone_size: NA
cdr3_aa: CASSMGIGTNYGYTF
cdr3_nt: TGTGCCAGCAGCATGGGGATTGGGACTAACTATGGCTACACCTTC

j_call: TRBJ2-7
v_call: TRBV27
d_call: TRBD2
clone_size: few
cdr3_aa: CASSPRTSRVYEQYF
cdr3_nt: TGTGCCAGCAGTCCACGGACTAGCAGAGTGTACGAGCAGTACTTC

j_call: TRBJ2-1
v_call: TRBV19
d_call: NA
clone_size: NA
cdr3_aa: CASSFLYEQFF
cdr3_nt: TGTGCCAGTAGCTTCCTCTATGAGCAGTTCTTC

j_call: TRBJ2-1
v_call: TRBV20-1
d_call: NA
clone_size: many
cdr3_aa: CSARDGGSYNEQFF
cdr3_nt: TGCAGTGCTAGAGATGGGGGGTCCTACAATGAGCAGTTCTTC

j_call: TRBJ2-5
v_call: TRBV7-9
d_call: NA
clone_size: few
cdr3_aa: CASSPWDIQETQYF
cdr3_nt: TGTGCCAGCAGCCCCTGGGACATCCAAGAGACCCAGTACTTC

j_call: TRBJ2-2
v_call: TRBV20-1
d_call: NA
clone_size: few
cdr3_aa: CSASDQGTFYSTGELFF
cdr3_nt: TGCAGTGCTAGTGACCAAGGGACATTTTACAGCACCGGGGAGCTGTTTTTT

j_call: TRBJ2-2
v_call: TRBV2
d_call: NA
clone_size: NA
cdr3_aa: CASSLGGTVFF
cdr3_nt: TGTGCCAGCAGCTTAGGAGGGACAGTCTTTTTT

j_call: TRBJ1-5
v_call: TRBV9
d_call: NA
clone_size: NA
cdr3_aa: CASSAFGNQPQHF
cdr3_nt: TGTGCCAGCAGCGCGTTCGGCAATCAGCCCCAGCATTTT

j_call: TRBJ2-5
v_call: TRBV6-5
d_call: TRBD2
clone_size: few
cdr3_aa: CASSLSGGNLETQYF
cdr3_nt: TGTGCCAGCAGCCTGTCGGGGGGGAATTTGGAGACCCAGTACTTC

j_call: TRBJ2-1
v_call: TRBV28
d_call: NA
clone_size: NA
cdr3_aa: CASSLSVTYNEQFF
cdr3_nt: TGTGCCAGCAGTTTAAGCGTTACCTACAATGAGCAGTTCTTC